The T cell receptor beta chain under discussion was sequenced for a study of control samples from healthy donors and cancer patients. The CDR3 contains 15 residues. With 1 base clipped from V and 6 bases from J, the junction kept 2 bases outside the gene matches. Germline V lookup: CDR1 MNHNS, CDR2 SASEGT. Clones were sequenced by immunoSEQ multiplex PCR, and TCRdb holds only the in-frame ones, with some missing. The sample shows 150,000 to 180,000 clones, 90% to 95% of them seen only once. The sequenced sample was blood. The clonotype comes from a man aged 35 to 55 in good health. This chain joins TRBV6-1 and TRBJ1-5, with 11 bases fitting TRBD1. CDR3 in amino acids: CASSEVGTGGQPQHF. Here the CDR3 DNA reads TGTGCCAGCAGTGAAGTTGGGACAGGGGGTCAGCCCCAGCATTTT.